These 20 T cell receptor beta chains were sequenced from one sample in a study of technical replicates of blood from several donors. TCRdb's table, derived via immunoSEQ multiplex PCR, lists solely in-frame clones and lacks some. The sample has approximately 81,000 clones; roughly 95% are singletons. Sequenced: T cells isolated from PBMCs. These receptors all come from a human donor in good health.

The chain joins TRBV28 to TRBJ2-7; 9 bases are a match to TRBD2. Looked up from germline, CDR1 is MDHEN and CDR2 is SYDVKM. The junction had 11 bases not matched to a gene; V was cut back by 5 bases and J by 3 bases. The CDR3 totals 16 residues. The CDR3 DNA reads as TGTGCCAGCAGTCTATTTATGACTAGCGGAAACTACGAGCAGTACTTC. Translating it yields CASSLFMTSGNYEQYF.

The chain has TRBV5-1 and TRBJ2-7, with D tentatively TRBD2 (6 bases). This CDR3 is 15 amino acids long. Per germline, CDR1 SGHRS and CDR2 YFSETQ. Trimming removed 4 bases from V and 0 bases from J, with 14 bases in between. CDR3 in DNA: TGCGCCAGCAGCCGCGGGGAGGATTCCTCCTACGAGCAGTACTTC. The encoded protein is CASSRGEDSSYEQYF.

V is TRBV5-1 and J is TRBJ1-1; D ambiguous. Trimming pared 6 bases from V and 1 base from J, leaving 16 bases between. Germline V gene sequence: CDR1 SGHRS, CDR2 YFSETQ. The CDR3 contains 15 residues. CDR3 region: CASTLVDGRNTEAFF. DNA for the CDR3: TGCGCCAGCACCCTAGTCGACGGAAGGAACACTGAAGCTTTCTTT.

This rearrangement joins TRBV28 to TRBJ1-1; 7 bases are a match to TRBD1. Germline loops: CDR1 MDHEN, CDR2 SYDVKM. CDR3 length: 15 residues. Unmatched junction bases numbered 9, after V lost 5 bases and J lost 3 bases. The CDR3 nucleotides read TGTGCCAGCAGTCCAGAGGGGGCTACGGACACTGAAGCTTTCTTT. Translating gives CASSPEGATDTEAFF.

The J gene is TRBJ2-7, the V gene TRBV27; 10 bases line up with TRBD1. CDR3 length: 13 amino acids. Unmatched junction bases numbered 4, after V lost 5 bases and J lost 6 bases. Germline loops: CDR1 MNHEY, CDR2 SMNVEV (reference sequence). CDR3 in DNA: TGTGCCAGCAGTATGGGACAGGGGACCGAGCAGTACTTC. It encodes CASSMGQGTEQYF.

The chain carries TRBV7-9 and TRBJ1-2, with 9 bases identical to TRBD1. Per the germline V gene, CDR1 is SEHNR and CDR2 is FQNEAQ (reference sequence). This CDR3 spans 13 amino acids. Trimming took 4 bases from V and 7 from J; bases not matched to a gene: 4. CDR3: CASSSSDRGGYTF. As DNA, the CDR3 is TGTGCCAGCAGCTCTTCGGACAGGGGTGGCTACACCTTC. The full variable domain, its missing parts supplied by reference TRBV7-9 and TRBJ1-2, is DTGVSQNPRHKITKRGQNVTFRCDPISEHNRLYWYRQTLGQGPEFLTYFQNEAQLEKSRLLSDRFSAERPKGSFSTLEIQRTEQGDSAMYLCASSSSDRGGYTFGSGTRLTVV.

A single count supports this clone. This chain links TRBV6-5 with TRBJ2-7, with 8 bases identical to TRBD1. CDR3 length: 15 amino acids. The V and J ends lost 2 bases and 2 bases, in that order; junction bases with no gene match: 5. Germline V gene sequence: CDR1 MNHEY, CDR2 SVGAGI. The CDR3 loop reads CASSYAGQAPYEQYF. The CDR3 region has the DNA TGTGCCAGCAGTTACGCGGGACAGGCTCCCTACGAGCAGTACTTC.

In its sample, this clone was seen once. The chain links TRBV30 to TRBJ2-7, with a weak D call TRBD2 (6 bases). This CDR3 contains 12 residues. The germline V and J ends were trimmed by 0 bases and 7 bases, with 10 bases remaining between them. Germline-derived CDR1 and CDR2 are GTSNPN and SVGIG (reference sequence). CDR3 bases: TGTGCCTGGAGTGTCGGGGCGGGGGAGCAGTACTTC. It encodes CAWSVGAGEQYF.

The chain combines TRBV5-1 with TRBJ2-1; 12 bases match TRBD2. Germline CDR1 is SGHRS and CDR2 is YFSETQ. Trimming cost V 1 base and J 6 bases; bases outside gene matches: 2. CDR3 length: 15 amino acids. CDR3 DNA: TGCGCCAGCAGCTTGAGACTAGCGGGAGTCAATGAGCAGTTCTTC. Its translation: CASSLRLAGVNEQFF.

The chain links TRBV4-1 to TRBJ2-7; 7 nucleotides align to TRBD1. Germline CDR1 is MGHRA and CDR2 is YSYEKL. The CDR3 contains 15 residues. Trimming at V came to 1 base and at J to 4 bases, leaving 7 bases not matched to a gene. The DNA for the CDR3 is TGCGCCAGCAGCCAAGTGGGACAGAAGGTGTACGAGCAGTACTTC. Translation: CASSQVGQKVYEQYF.

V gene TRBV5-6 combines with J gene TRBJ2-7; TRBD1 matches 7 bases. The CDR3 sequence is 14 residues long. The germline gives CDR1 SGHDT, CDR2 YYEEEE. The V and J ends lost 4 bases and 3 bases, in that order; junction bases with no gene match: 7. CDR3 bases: TGTGCCAGCAGCGGGGGACAGAGCTTCTACGAGCAGTACTTC. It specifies CASSGGQSFYEQYF.

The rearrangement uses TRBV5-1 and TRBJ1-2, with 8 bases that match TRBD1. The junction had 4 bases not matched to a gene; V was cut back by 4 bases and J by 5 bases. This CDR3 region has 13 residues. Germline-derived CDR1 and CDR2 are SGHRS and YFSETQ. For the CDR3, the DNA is TGCGCCAGCAGCGCCGGACAGGGTTATGGCTACACCTTC. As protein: CASSAGQGYGYTF.

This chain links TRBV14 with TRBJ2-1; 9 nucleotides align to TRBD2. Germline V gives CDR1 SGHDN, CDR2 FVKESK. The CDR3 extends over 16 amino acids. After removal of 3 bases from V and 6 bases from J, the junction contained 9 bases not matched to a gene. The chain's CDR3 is CASSQSGRYLINEQFF. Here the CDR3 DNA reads TGTGCCAGCAGCCAGAGCGGGAGGTACCTAATCAATGAGCAGTTCTTC.

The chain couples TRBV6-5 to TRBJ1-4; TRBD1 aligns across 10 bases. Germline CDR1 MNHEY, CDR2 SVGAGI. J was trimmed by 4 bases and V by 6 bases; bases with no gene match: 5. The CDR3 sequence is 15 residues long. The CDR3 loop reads CASRPTGGSNEKLFF. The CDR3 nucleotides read TGTGCCAGCAGGCCGACAGGGGGCAGTAATGAAAAACTGTTTTTT.

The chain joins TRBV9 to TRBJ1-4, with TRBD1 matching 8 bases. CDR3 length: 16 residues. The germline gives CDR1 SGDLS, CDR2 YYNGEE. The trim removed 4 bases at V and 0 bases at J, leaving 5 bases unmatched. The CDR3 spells CASSITGGATNEKLFF. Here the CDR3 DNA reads TGTGCCAGCAGCATTACAGGGGGTGCAACTAATGAAAAACTGTTTTTT.

CDR3 nucleotides: TGTGCCAGCAGTTTGCGAAAGACAGCGAACACTGAAGCTTTCTTT. Protein: CASSLRKTANTEAFF. The V and J genes are TRBV28 and TRBJ1-1; D might be TRBD1 (5 bases). V shed 3 bases and J shed 1 base, with 12 bases lying between them. Germline values: CDR1 MDHEN, CDR2 SYDVKM. This CDR3 region has 15 residues.

CDR3 region: CSVEERNYEQYF. In nucleotides, the CDR3 is TGCAGCGTTGAGGAGCGGAACTACGAGCAGTACTTC. V is TRBV29-1 and J is TRBJ2-7; D is possibly TRBD2 (5 bases). The V gene's germline CDR1 is SQVTM and CDR2 ANQGSEA. Trimming took off 3 bases at V and 3 bases at J, with 9 bases between the two ends. CDR3 length: 12 residues.

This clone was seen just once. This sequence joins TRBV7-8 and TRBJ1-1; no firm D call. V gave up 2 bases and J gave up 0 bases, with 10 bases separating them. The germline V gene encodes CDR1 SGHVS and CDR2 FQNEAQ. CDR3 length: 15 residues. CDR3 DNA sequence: TGTGCCAGCAGCTTACCTGGCAGTCTGAACACTGAAGCTTTCTTT. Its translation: CASSLPGSLNTEAFF.

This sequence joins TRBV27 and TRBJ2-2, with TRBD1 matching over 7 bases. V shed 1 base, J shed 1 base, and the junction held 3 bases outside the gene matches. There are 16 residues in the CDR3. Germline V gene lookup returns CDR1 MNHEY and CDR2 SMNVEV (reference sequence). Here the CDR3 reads CASSLLGTENTGELFF. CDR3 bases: TGTGCCAGCAGTTTATTGGGGACAGAGAACACCGGGGAGCTGTTTTTT.

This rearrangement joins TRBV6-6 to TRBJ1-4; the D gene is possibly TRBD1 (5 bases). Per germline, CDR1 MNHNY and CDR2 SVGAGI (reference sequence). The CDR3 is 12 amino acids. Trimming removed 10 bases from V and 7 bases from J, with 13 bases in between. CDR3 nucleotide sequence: TGTGCCATACAGGCAAGGGGTGAAAAACTGTTTTTT. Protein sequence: CAIQARGEKLFF.